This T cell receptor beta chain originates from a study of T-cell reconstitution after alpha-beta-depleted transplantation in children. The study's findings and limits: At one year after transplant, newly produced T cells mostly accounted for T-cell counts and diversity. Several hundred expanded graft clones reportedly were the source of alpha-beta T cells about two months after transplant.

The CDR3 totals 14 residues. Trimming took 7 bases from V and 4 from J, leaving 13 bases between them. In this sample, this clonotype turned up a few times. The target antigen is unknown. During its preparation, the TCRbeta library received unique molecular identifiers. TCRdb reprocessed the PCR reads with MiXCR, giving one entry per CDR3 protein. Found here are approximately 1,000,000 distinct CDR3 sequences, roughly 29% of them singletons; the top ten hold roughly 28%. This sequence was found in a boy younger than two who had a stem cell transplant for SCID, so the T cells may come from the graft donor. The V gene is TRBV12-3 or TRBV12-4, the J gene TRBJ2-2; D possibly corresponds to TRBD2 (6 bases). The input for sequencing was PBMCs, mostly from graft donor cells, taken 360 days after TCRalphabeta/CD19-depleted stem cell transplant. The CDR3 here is CASKRVGGTGELFF. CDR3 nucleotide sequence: TGTGCCAGCAAGAGGGTCGGGGGCACCGGGGAGCTGTTTTTT.